This passage covers 13 T cell receptor beta chains from one sample sequenced in a study of blood T cell repertoires in COVID-19. Profiling relied on immunoSEQ multiplex PCR, and the TCRdb table lists in-frame clones only, not all of them. The sample includes 240,000 or so clones, around 84% of them seen just once. The specimen sequenced was peripheral blood. The receptors were sampled from a woman younger than 35 with acute or convalescent COVID-19.

The chain carries TRBV28 and TRBJ1-3; D possibly corresponds to TRBD1 (6 bases). V was clipped by 3 bases and J by 2 bases, with 11 bases between them. This CDR3 region has 15 residues. CDR1 is MDHEN and CDR2 is SYDVKM in the germline V gene. CDR3 sequence: CASSLGSGAGNTIYF. CDR3 DNA: TGTGCCAGCAGTTTGGGGTCAGGGGCTGGAAACACCATATATTTT.

This clone came up a few times. The V and J genes are TRBV28 and TRBJ2-7; maybe TRBD1 (5 bases). There are 22 residues in the CDR3. CDR1 is MDHEN and CDR2 is SYDVKM in the germline V gene. V lost 4 bases and J lost 5, with 39 bases in between. This CDR3 is CASSSPTSDTGLFGIGSNEQYF. DNA for the CDR3: TGTGCCAGCAGTTCCCCCACTTCGGACACCGGTCTTTTCGGAATAGGGTCGAACGAGCAGTACTTC. Full variable domain (outside the CDR3, taken from reference TRBV28 and TRBJ2-7): DVKVTQSSRYLVKRTGEKVFLECVQDMDHENMFWYRQDPGLGLRLIYFSYDVKMKEKGDIPEGYSVSREKKERFSLILESASTNQTSMYLCASSSPTSDTGLFGIGSNEQYFGPGTRLTVT.

This chain uses TRBV6-2 or TRBV6-3 with TRBJ2-5; D gene ambiguous. This CDR3 is 14 amino acids long. Between the trimmed V and J ends, which lost 4 bases and 0 bases, there was a span of 9 bases. CDR1 is MNHEY and CDR2 is SVGEGT in the germline V gene. The CDR3 bases are TGTGCCAGCAGTTCGTCAGCGTACCAAGAGACCCAGTACTTC. Amino acids: CASSSSAYQETQYF.

The chain carries TRBV6-6 and TRBJ1-3; D remains unclear. Trimming took 7 bases from V and 0 from J, leaving 7 bases between them. Germline V gene data show CDR1 as MNHNY and CDR2 as SVGAGI (reference sequence). CDR3 length: 13 amino acids. The CDR3 DNA is TGTGCCAGCAAAGAGTCCTCTGGAAACACCATATATTTT. The encoded protein is CASKESSGNTIYF.

This clone has just one count. The chain has TRBV25-1 and TRBJ1-2, with 8 nucleotides matching TRBD1. CDR1 is MGHDK, CDR2 SYGVNS, per germline. The CDR3 is made up of 16 amino acids. The V segment lost 2 bases and the J segment 5 bases; nucleotides outside the gene matches: 10. CDR3 sequence reads: CASSEPPTGGVYGYTF. CDR3 DNA: TGTGCCAGCAGTGAACCCCCAACAGGGGGAGTTTATGGCTACACCTTC.

The chain uses TRBV4-3 and TRBJ2-2; D is possibly TRBD2 (6 bases). Trimming took 0 bases from V and 2 from J, leaving 10 bases between them. The germline V gene has CDR1 LGHNA and CDR2 YSLEER. The CDR3 totals 16 residues. This CDR3 is CASSQEGGPNTGELFF. CDR3 nucleotides: TGCGCCAGCAGCCAAGAAGGAGGGCCCAACACCGGGGAGCTGTTTTTT.

The chain employs TRBV6-5 and TRBJ1-5, with D possibly being TRBD1 (5 bases). The V end was cut by 6 bases, the J end by 0 bases, with 9 bases between. This CDR3 has 14 residues. CDR1 MNHEY and CDR2 SVGAGI come from the germline V gene. The CDR3 sequence: CASRAGFSNQPQHF. The CDR3 DNA follows: TGTGCCAGCAGGGCAGGGTTTAGCAATCAGCCCCAGCATTTT.

V gene TRBV10-3 combines with J gene TRBJ2-3; 10 nucleotides line up with TRBD1. CDR1 ENHRY and CDR2 SYGVKD come from the germline V gene. Trimming took 8 bases from V and 0 from J; bases not matched to a gene: 11. This CDR3 region has 17 residues. The CDR3 sequence: CAIDPGTGAMSTDTQYF. As DNA, the CDR3 is TGTGCCATCGATCCCGGGACAGGGGCTATGAGCACAGATACGCAGTATTTT.

V gene TRBV2 combines with J gene TRBJ2-7; D is perhaps TRBD2 (5 bases). Trimming removed 4 bases from V and 0 bases from J, with 7 bases in between. CDR3 size: 13 residues. Germline CDR1 reads SNHLY; CDR2 reads FYNNEI. CDR3 bases: TGTGCCAGCAGTGTCGGGGACTCCTACGAGCAGTACTTC. Protein sequence: CASSVGDSYEQYF.

V is TRBV28 and J is TRBJ2-3, with D hard to call. CDR1 is MDHEN and CDR2 is SYDVKM in the germline V gene. The CDR3 is 14 residues long. Trimming cost V 2 bases and J 2 bases, with 8 bases left between them. CDR3 loop: CASSLHYHTDTQYF. In DNA form, the CDR3 reads TGTGCCAGCAGTTTACACTACCACACAGATACGCAGTATTTT.

This chain links TRBV10-3 with TRBJ2-2; possible D gene TRBD2, 5 bases. This CDR3 comprises 15 residues. Germline values: CDR1 ENHRY, CDR2 SYGVKD. V lost 5 bases, J lost 0 bases, and 10 bases lay in between. The CDR3 region is CAISLLDANTGELFF. The CDR3 DNA reads TGTGCCATCAGTCTACTAGACGCGAACACCGGGGAGCTGTTTTTT.

This chain links TRBV5-1 with TRBJ2-3, with 7 bases lining up with TRBD2. After removal of 4 bases from V and 2 bases from J, the junction contained 7 bases not matched to a gene. This CDR3 comprises 15 residues. The V gene's germline CDR1 is SGHRS and CDR2 YFSETQ. The CDR3: CASSISGEYTDTQYF. The CDR3, as DNA: TGCGCCAGCAGCATAAGCGGGGAATACACAGATACGCAGTATTTT.

Only a few counts were recorded for this clone. The chain is built from TRBV12-3 or TRBV12-4 and TRBJ1-1, with D possibly being TRBD1 (6 bases). The V gene lost 3 bases and the J gene lost 11 bases, with 16 bases spanning the gap. The CDR3 totals 13 residues. CDR3 DNA sequence: TGTGCCAGCAGTTTTCCAACAGGGACGATGGCTTTCTTT. Translating gives CASSFPTGTMAFF.